A selection of T cell receptor beta chains follows, all from one sample in a study of T cell responses to AZD1222 COVID-19 vaccine. Assay: immunoSEQ multiplex PCR; the TCRdb copy retains only in-frame clones and omits some. Counted here are some 150,000 clones, more than 85% occurring once; the ten biggest clones make up around 1.9%. The sample consisted of peripheral blood, taken on day 0 of AZD1222 vaccination. These receptors were obtained from an adult in good health. Both conserved end residues are part of each CDR3. A D gene is named only where the DNA matches it firmly. Expanded clones get a size class; other rows say once, few or many, or leave the size out.

D: TRBD2
J: TRBJ2-3
size: -
V: TRBV18
DNA: TGTGCCAGCTCACCTCTAGCGGGGGCCACAGATACGCAGTATTTT
CDR3: CASSPLAGATDTQYF

D: TRBD2
J: TRBJ2-3
size: -
V: TRBV9
DNA: TGTGCCAGCAGCAAGGGACTAGCGGGGGCCCGCACAGATACGCAGTATTTT
CDR3: CASSKGLAGARTDTQYF

D: -
J: TRBJ2-2
size: -
V: TRBV28
DNA: TGTGCCAGCAGTCTCCGGGACACTCACACCGGGGAGCTGTTTTTT
CDR3: CASSLRDTHTGELFF

D: -
J: TRBJ2-7
size: -
V: TRBV4-1
DNA: TGCGCCAGCAGCCAAGCTTTGGGTTCCTACGAGCAGTACTTC
CDR3: CASSQALGSYEQYF

D: TRBD2
J: TRBJ2-2
size: -
V: TRBV7-9
DNA: TGTGCCAGCAGCCAAAGGTTCATTCTAGCGGGAAACACCGGGGAGCTGTTTTTT
CDR3: CASSQRFILAGNTGELFF

D: -
J: TRBJ2-3
size: -
V: TRBV29-1
DNA: TGCAGCGTTGTGGAAATTACTAGCACAGATACGCAGTATTTT
CDR3: CSVVEITSTDTQYF

D: TRBD1
J: TRBJ1-5
size: -
V: TRBV19
DNA: TGTGCCAGTAGTGGGACAGGGAATTTGTATCAGCCCCAGCATTTT
CDR3: CASSGTGNLYQPQHF

D: -
J: TRBJ2-2
size: medium-sized
V: TRBV11-2
DNA: TGTGCCAGCAGCTTAGGGGTTGCCACCGGGGAGCTGTTTTTT
CDR3: CASSLGVATGELFF

D: -
J: TRBJ1-5
size: -
V: TRBV9
DNA: TGTGCCAGCAGCGTAGGCAATCAGCCCCAGCATTTT
CDR3: CASSVGNQPQHF

D: -
J: TRBJ1-1
size: -
V: TRBV19
DNA: TGTGCCAGTCGGTGGGGGTCCACTGAAGCTTTCTTT
CDR3: CASRWGSTEAFF

D: -
J: TRBJ1-2
size: -
V: TRBV5-4
DNA: TGTGCCAGCAGCTTTCAGTCTGGGGCTTCCGGATCCGGAGGGTATGGCTACACCTTC
CDR3: CASSFQSGASGSGGYGYTF

D: -
J: TRBJ2-3
size: -
V: TRBV5-1
DNA: TGCGCCAGCAGCTTGGCGTACCCTACCTCTAGCACAGATACGCAGTATTTT
CDR3: CASSLAYPTSSTDTQYF

D: TRBD1
J: TRBJ1-1
size: once
V: TRBV10-3
DNA: TGTGCCATCAGCAGACAGGGATGGAACACTGAAGCTTTCTTT
CDR3: CAISRQGWNTEAFF

D: -
J: TRBJ1-1
size: -
V: TRBV5-1
DNA: TGCGCCAGCAGCTTGCTCTGGGGGAACACTGAAGCTTTCTTT
CDR3: CASSLLWGNTEAFF

D: TRBD1
J: TRBJ1-1
size: -
V: TRBV18
DNA: TGTGCCAGCTCATTCGACAGGGGTGGAACTGAAGCTTTCTTT
CDR3: CASSFDRGGTEAFF

D: TRBD1
J: TRBJ1-2
size: -
V: TRBV5-5
DNA: TGTGCCAGCAGCGCCCTGACAGGGTTAACCTATGGCTACACCTTC
CDR3: CASSALTGLTYGYTF

D: TRBD1
J: TRBJ1-1
size: -
V: TRBV5-1
DNA: TGCGCCAGCAGCTTGGCAGGGGGCGTCACTGAAGCTTTCTTT
CDR3: CASSLAGGVTEAFF

D: TRBD2
J: TRBJ2-1
size: -
V: TRBV6-1
DNA: TGTGCCAGCAGTGGCGGACTAGCGGGGGGGAGGAATGAGCAGTTCTTC
CDR3: CASSGGLAGGRNEQFF

D: TRBD1
J: TRBJ1-2
size: -
V: TRBV29-1
DNA: TGCAGCGTTGAAAAACAGGGGGCTAAAAACTATGGCTACACCTTC
CDR3: CSVEKQGAKNYGYTF

D: -
J: TRBJ2-7
size: once
V: TRBV7-7
DNA: TGTGCCAGCAGCTTAGGGCCGTTCGAGGAACAAGTCTACGAGCAGTACTTC
CDR3: CASSLGPFEEQVYEQYF

D: -
J: TRBJ1-2
size: -
V: TRBV18
DNA: TGTGCCAGCTCACCACCGTCGACAACAACTAACTATGGCTACACCTTC
CDR3: CASSPPSTTTNYGYTF

D: -
J: TRBJ1-2
size: -
V: TRBV10-1
DNA: TGCGCCAGCAGTGAGACCCTAGGGGGAGGCTACACCTTC
CDR3: CASSETLGGGYTF